Shown below are 19 T cell receptor beta chains from a single sample sequenced in a study of cytomegalovirus exposure and HLA in healthy donors. PCR amplification relied on 60 Vbeta primers (plus 13 Jbeta primers). Profiling relied on immunoSEQ multiplex PCR, and the TCRdb table lists in-frame clones only, not all of them. The sample lists fewer than 200,000 clones, around 86% seen once, with approximately 2.1% in the top ten. Sequencing was done on a sample of PBMCs. The receptors were gathered from a male donor in good health and CMV-seronegative.

V is TRBV6-1 and J is TRBJ1-5; D is ambiguous. V was cut by 2 bases and J by 6 bases, with 11 bases left in between. This CDR3 comprises 14 residues. CDR1 and CDR2 from the germline V gene are MNHNS and SASEGT. In DNA, the CDR3 is TGTGCCAGCAGTGAAAGAGTGGAGGGTCAGCCCCAGCATTTT. Amino acid sequence: CASSERVEGQPQHF.

This clone is a singleton in its sample. The chain combines TRBV5-1 with TRBJ2-1, with a tentative D call TRBD1 (6 bases). V lost 0 bases to trimming and J lost 4 bases, with 11 bases between them. The CDR3 extends over 15 amino acids. CDR1 and CDR2 (germline): SGHRS, YFSETQ. In nucleotides, the CDR3 is TGCGCCAGCAGCTTGGTCGTCAGGGGTTACAATGAGCAGTTCTTC. Protein product: CASSLVVRGYNEQFF.

The chain uses TRBV10-3 and TRBJ2-5; D is perhaps TRBD1 (5 bases). In germline, CDR1 is ENHRY, CDR2 SYGVKD. Trimming shortened V by 3 bases and J by 2 bases, and 7 bases separated the two germline ends. CDR3 length: 13 amino acids. The CDR3 loop reads CAISEQVQETQYF. The CDR3 nucleotides read TGTGCCATCAGTGAACAGGTGCAAGAGACCCAGTACTTC.

The V call is TRBV11-2, the J call TRBJ2-7, with TRBD1 matching over 7 bases. CDR1 and CDR2 from the germline V gene are SGHAT and FQNNGV. After removal of 1 base from V and 4 bases from J, the junction contained 7 bases not matched to a gene. The CDR3 totals 15 residues. CDR3 sequence reads: CASSLGWQGVYEQYF. CDR3 bases: TGTGCCAGCAGCTTAGGGTGGCAGGGGGTATACGAGCAGTACTTC.

V and J are TRBV7-9 and TRBJ1-6, with TRBD1 identical over 9 bases. V dropped 7 bases and J dropped 9; count of bases not matched to a gene: 10. This CDR3 spans 15 amino acids. The germline gives CDR1 SEHNR, CDR2 FQNEAQ (reference sequence). The CDR3 sequence: CASTGSGQGSSPLHF. CDR3 bases: TGTGCCAGCACAGGCTCGGGACAGGGTAGTTCACCCCTCCACTTT.

Only a few counts were recorded for this clone. The chain recombines TRBV13 with TRBJ2-2; no firm D call. Trimming pared 5 bases from V and 6 bases from J, leaving 7 bases between. The germline CDR1 and CDR2 sequences are PRHDT and FYEKMQ (reference sequence). The CDR3 is made up of 12 amino acids. The CDR3 loop is CASSHQAGELFF. Here the CDR3 DNA reads TGTGCCAGCAGCCATCAGGCCGGGGAGCTGTTTTTT.

The rearrangement links TRBV6-5 to TRBJ1-5; D call uncertain. V shed 4 bases and J shed 2 bases, with 6 bases lying between them. The CDR3 has 13 amino acids. In germline, CDR1 is MNHEY, CDR2 SVGAGI. CDR3 amino acids: CASSFTGNQPQHF. CDR3 in DNA: TGTGCCAGCAGTTTTACGGGCAATCAGCCCCAGCATTTT.

V gene TRBV11-2 combines with J gene TRBJ2-5; D unresolved. With 3 bases removed from V and 1 base from J, the gap between germline ends came to 9 bases. Germline V gene data show CDR1 as SGHAT and CDR2 as FQNNGV. The CDR3 is 14 amino acids. The CDR3 loop reads CASSFPHSQETQYF. CDR3 nucleotide sequence: TGTGCCAGCAGCTTTCCCCACTCCCAAGAGACCCAGTACTTC.

In this sample, this clone turned up once. V is TRBV6-6 and J is TRBJ1-2, with D possibly matching TRBD1 (6 bases). Germline V gives CDR1 MNHNY, CDR2 SVGAGI (reference sequence). Trimming left V 5 bases short and J 2 bases short, with 18 bases between. This CDR3 spans 16 amino acids. Written as DNA, the CDR3 is TGTGCCAGCAGTAAAACAGGGCCGGGATCGAACTATGGCTACACCTTC. Protein: CASSKTGPGSNYGYTF.

CDR3 sequence (DNA): TGTGCCAGCAGCCAAGGGGGATCAGGGGTCGACTATGGCTACACCTTC. It specifies CASSQGGSGVDYGYTF. J is TRBJ1-2 and V is TRBV28; the D gene is possibly TRBD1 (6 bases). Germline values: CDR1 MDHEN, CDR2 SYDVKM. CDR3 length: 16 residues. The V and J ends lost 6 bases and 3 bases respectively, with 20 bases between them.

The DNA of the CDR3 is TGTGCCAGCAGTGAAGCGGGACAGCCGAGCCTGTTTTTT. Its protein is CASSEAGQPSLFF. The chain uses TRBV6-1 and TRBJ1-4; TRBD1 matches at 7 bases. Germline-derived CDR1 and CDR2 are MNHNS and SASEGT. The CDR3 length is 13 residues. V shed 0 bases and J 14 bases; nucleotides not matched to a gene: 6.

The V gene is TRBV5-6, the J gene TRBJ1-6; 7 bases line up with TRBD1. The CDR3 is 13 amino acids. In germline, CDR1 is SGHDT, CDR2 YYEEEE. Losses at the gene ends were 1 base for V and 8 bases for J; bases not matched to a gene: 0. In nucleotides, the CDR3 is TGTGCCAGCAGCTTGACAGGGGATTCACCCCTCCACTTT. Protein sequence: CASSLTGDSPLHF.

CDR3 in amino acids: CSVTSGTENTEAFF. The DNA of the CDR3 is TGCAGCGTTACCTCCGGGACAGAGAACACTGAAGCTTTCTTT. The chain links TRBV29-1 to TRBJ1-1, with 7 bases lining up with TRBD1. Trimming at V came to 5 bases and at J to 1 base, leaving 7 bases not matched to a gene. Germline V gives CDR1 SQVTM, CDR2 ANQGSEA. The CDR3 length is 14 residues. Full variable domain (rest looked up from reference TRBV29-1 and TRBJ1-1): SAVISQKPSRDICQRGTSLTIQCQVDSQVTMMFWYRQQPGQSLTLIATANQGSEATYESGFVIDKFPISRPNLTFSTLTVSNMSPEDSSIYLCSVTSGTENTEAFFGQGTRLTVV.

This chain joins TRBV19 and TRBJ1-4; perhaps TRBD1 as D (5 bases). Trimming cost V 5 bases and J 2 bases, with 12 bases left between them. Germline CDR1 and CDR2: LNHDA and SQIVND (reference sequence). The CDR3 loop spans 15 amino acids. The CDR3 reads CASSPQGWTNEKLFF. The CDR3 nucleotides read TGTGCCAGTAGTCCCCAGGGTTGGACTAATGAAAAACTGTTTTTT. Based on the CDR3 plus reference TRBV19 and TRBJ1-4, the full variable domain is DGGITQSPKYLFRKEGQNVTLSCEQNLNHDAMYWYRQDPGQGLRLIYYSQIVNDFQKGDIAEGYSVSREKKESFPLTVTSAQKNPTAFYLCASSPQGWTNEKLFFGSGTQLSVL.

The chain links TRBV7-2 to TRBJ2-7; 9 bases map to TRBD2. Trimming took 0 bases from V and 2 from J; bases not matched to a gene: 8. Germline CDR1 and CDR2: SGHTA and FQGNSA. This CDR3 spans 17 amino acids. The CDR3 protein is CASSLAGTSTPAYEQYF. The CDR3 DNA is TGTGCCAGCAGCTTAGCCGGGACTAGCACGCCTGCCTACGAGCAGTACTTC.

The CDR3 DNA reads TGTGCCAGCAGTGATGCTGGGACACCGAATCAGCCCCAGCATTTT. Translating gives CASSDAGTPNQPQHF. J is TRBJ1-5 and V is TRBV6-1; maybe TRBD1 (6 bases). Trimming cost V 3 bases and J 4 bases, with 13 bases left between them. CDR1 is MNHNS and CDR2 is SASEGT in the germline V gene. There are 15 residues in the CDR3.

V is TRBV7-9 and J is TRBJ1-2, with a tentative D call TRBD1 (5 bases). The V and J ends lost 4 bases and 1 base respectively, with 13 bases between them. Germline assignment: CDR1 SEHNR and CDR2 FQNEAQ (reference sequence). CDR3 length: 15 amino acids. CDR3 sequence reads: CASSSRGGGNYGYTF. As DNA, the CDR3 is TGTGCCAGCAGCTCCCGTGGGGGGGGTAACTATGGCTACACCTTC.

In its sample, this clone was seen once. This rearrangement joins TRBV5-1 to TRBJ2-1; unclear D gene. Per the germline V gene, CDR1 is SGHRS and CDR2 is YFSETQ. The V end was cut by 4 bases, the J end by 3 bases, with 5 bases between. This CDR3 has 12 amino acids. Written as DNA, the CDR3 is TGCGCCAGCAGCGGCGGCTACAATGAGCAGTTCTTC. This sequence encodes CASSGGYNEQFF.

A single count supports this clone. J is TRBJ2-3 and V is TRBV2, with D perhaps matching TRBD2 (6 bases). Between the trimmed V and J ends, which lost 6 bases and 0 bases, there was a span of 16 bases. The CDR3 totals 16 residues. CDR1 SNHLY and CDR2 FYNNEI come from the germline V gene. The CDR3: CASSGSLGASTDTQYF. The DNA for the CDR3 is TGTGCCAGCAGCGGGAGTTTGGGCGCAAGCACAGATACGCAGTATTTT.